This paragraph reports one T cell receptor beta chain. Its antigen is unidentified. For TCR, cDNA came from 5'RACE template switching, which added a universal primer site and UMIs. TCRdb used MiXCR to reprocess the 5' RACE reads, holding one entry per CDR3 protein. The sample gives more than 250,000 distinct CDR3 sequences, about 6.6% of which show up once; roughly a sixth is in the top ten. The sample comes from a study of T cells after yellow fever vaccination. Study-wide results and limits: FACS-sorted repertoires might harbor abundant contaminating clonotypes from the bulk population. Detected again after the booster were most primary-vaccination clones, at about 96% CD4 and approximately 90% CD8. Secondary responses were weaker yet peaked faster, day 5 versus 15.

This sample comprised PBMCs, obtained more than 35 days after the first yellow fever vaccination. The clonotype comes from a man aged 18 to 30 who received the YFV17D yellow fever vaccine.

CDR3 nucleotides: TGTGCCAGCAGCGCCAGGGCCTCCTATAATTCACCCCTCCACTTT. This encodes CASSARASYNSPLHF. The chain carries TRBV9 and TRBJ1-6; tentatively, D is TRBD1 (5 bases). V gave up 3 bases and J gave up 0 bases, with 7 bases separating them. Looked up from germline, CDR1 is SGDLS and CDR2 is YYNGEE. The CDR3 has 15 residues.